This passage covers 12 T cell receptor beta chains from one sample sequenced in a study of cytomegalovirus exposure and HLA in healthy donors. PCR amplification relied on 60 Vbeta primers (plus 13 Jbeta primers). Assay: immunoSEQ multiplex PCR; the TCRdb copy retains only in-frame clones and omits some. This table holds about 130,000 clones, roughly 79% found once. Material for sequencing was PBMCs. The receptors shown here come from a man between 18 and 29 years old in good health and CMV-seronegative.

This sequence joins TRBV27 and TRBJ1-1, with D perhaps matching TRBD1 (5 bases). The V gene lost 3 bases and the J gene lost 8 bases, with 16 bases spanning the gap. Germline V gene sequence: CDR1 MNHEY, CDR2 SMNVEV (reference sequence). This CDR3 has 14 amino acids. For the CDR3, the DNA is TGTGCCAGCAGTTTCCGAAGGCTCGGGGGGGAAGCTTTCTTT. Protein sequence: CASSFRRLGGEAFF.

This rearrangement joins TRBV12-5 to TRBJ1-1; D gene unclear. The germline V and J ends were trimmed by 1 base and 2 bases, with 8 bases remaining between them. Germline assignment: CDR1 LGHNT and CDR2 FRNRAP. CDR3 length: 14 amino acids. The CDR3, as DNA: TGTGCTAGTGGTTTGGACGTAGCAAACACTGAAGCTTTCTTT. Protein product: CASGLDVANTEAFF.

The rearrangement joins TRBV5-7 to TRBJ2-2, with 8 positions matching TRBD2. TRBV5-7 is annotated as an ORF whose role is uncertain. V dropped 6 bases and J dropped 3; count of bases not matched to a gene: 7. This CDR3 contains 15 residues. The chain's CDR3 is CASTLGRGDTGELFF. The CDR3, as DNA: TGTGCCAGCACCTTAGGGCGGGGGGACACCGGGGAGCTGTTTTTT.

The chain combines TRBV21-1 with TRBJ1-1; the DNA was not used to check the table's D call, TRBD1. TRBV21-1 has pseudogene status. The length of the CDR3 is 16 residues. Here the CDR3 DNA reads TGTGCCAGCAGCCCCCGGGACAGGGGTAAGCGAACTGAAGCTTTCTTT. Its translation: CASSPRDRGKRTEAFF.

This clone showed up just once. The chain uses TRBV18 and TRBJ2-1; 9 nucleotides match TRBD1. Unmatched junction bases numbered 6, after V lost 3 bases and J lost 3 bases. This CDR3 is built from 16 residues. Germline assignment: CDR1 KGHSH and CDR2 LQKENI. CDR3 sequence reads: CASSPPGTGSYNEQFF. The CDR3 nucleotides are TGTGCCAGCTCACCTCCCGGGACAGGGAGCTACAATGAGCAGTTCTTC. Using reference TRBV18 and TRBJ2-1 for the parts outside the CDR3, the full variable domain is NAGVMQNPRHLVRRRGQEARLRCSPMKGHSHVYWYRQLPEEGLKFMVYLQKENIIDESGMPKERFSAEFPKEGPSILRIQQVVRGDSAAYFCASSPPGTGSYNEQFFGPGTRLTVL.

The chain recombines TRBV6-5 with TRBJ2-7, with 10 bases identical to TRBD2. In germline, CDR1 is MNHEY, CDR2 SVGAGI. J gave up 4 bases and V 2 bases, and 2 bases lay outside the gene matches. This CDR3 is built from 14 residues. The CDR3 DNA sequence: TGTGCCAGCAGTTACACAGCGGGGGGGTACGAGCAGTACTTC. It encodes CASSYTAGGYEQYF.

The chain combines TRBV7-2 with TRBJ2-2, with 8 bases identical to TRBD1. This CDR3 spans 15 amino acids. Germline assignment: CDR1 SGHTA and CDR2 FQGNSA. With V trimmed by 5 bases and J by 0 bases, 2 bases remained unmatched. The CDR3 DNA reads as TGTGCCAGCAGCCGGACAGGGTCGAACACCGGGGAGCTGTTTTTT. It encodes CASSRTGSNTGELFF.

The CDR3 coding sequence is TGTGCCATCAGAGTTAGCGGGGGGAACACAGATACGCAGTATTTT. Its protein is CAIRVSGGNTDTQYF. The J gene is TRBJ2-3, the V gene TRBV10-3, with 10 nucleotides matching TRBD2. The CDR3 length is 15 residues. Germline-derived CDR1 and CDR2 are ENHRY and SYGVKD. Trimming removed 6 bases from V and 2 bases from J; junction bases left unmatched: 5.

The chain employs TRBV4-2 and TRBJ1-6; TRBD1 matches 8 bases. Germline values: CDR1 LGHNA, CDR2 YNFKEQ. J gave up 8 bases and V 3 bases, and 18 bases lay outside the gene matches. The CDR3 totals 19 residues. The CDR3: CASSQALSARTGSYSPLHF. In DNA, the CDR3 is TGTGCCAGCAGCCAGGCGCTGTCCGCTCGGACAGGGTCTTATTCACCCCTCCACTTT.

This chain links TRBV7-2 with TRBJ1-5; no reliable D call. V was cut by 1 base and J by 10 bases, with 8 bases left in between. The germline V gene has CDR1 SGHTA and CDR2 FQGNSA. CDR3 size: 12 residues. The CDR3 sequence is CASSLELCPQHF. The CDR3 nucleotides read TGTGCCAGCAGCTTAGAGCTGTGTCCCCAGCATTTT.

This clone has a single count. The CDR3 spells CASSPPSGGMLVNEQFF. Written as DNA, the CDR3 is TGTGCCAGCAGTCCTCCTAGTGGAGGTATGTTGGTCAATGAGCAGTTCTTC. V gene TRBV13 combines with J gene TRBJ2-1; maybe TRBD2 (5 bases). The CDR3 is 17 residues long. CDR1 and CDR2 (germline): PRHDT, FYEKMQ (reference sequence). V gave up 6 bases and J gave up 6 bases, with 24 bases separating them.

The rearrangement uses TRBV5-4 and TRBJ2-1; TRBD2 matches at 8 bases. This CDR3 spans 15 amino acids. Trimming took 3 bases from V and 2 from J; bases not matched to a gene: 4. The germline gives CDR1 SGHNT, CDR2 YYREEE (reference sequence). CDR3 bases: TGTGCCAGCAGCTCGGATAGCGGGACCTACAATGAGCAGTTCTTC. This gives the protein CASSSDSGTYNEQFF.